This TCR beta chain is from a study of cytomegalovirus exposure and HLA in healthy donors. General observations from the study: A list of 164 TCR beta chains associated with cytomegalovirus was given. As was reported, the classifier diagnosed cytomegalovirus status with high specificity and sensitivity. Reports state that TCR beta sequences accurately predicted most subjects' HLA-A and HLA-B alleles.

This clone occurred once. No antigen is known for it. PCR amplification relied on 60 Vbeta primers (plus 13 Jbeta primers). Under the authors' procedure: In a later analysis, around 11 million of tens of millions of unique beta chains occurred in at least two donors. The table came from immunoSEQ multiplex PCR; TCRdb's copy has only in-frame clones and leaves some out. That table supplies the V and J calls and clone size; D and trimming were determined from the DNA. This repertoire shows about 170,000 clones, approximately 80% found once; its top ten account for less than 3%. This clonotype originated in a male donor in good health and CMV-seronegative. The sample comprised PBMCs.

The CDR3 reads CASSPPSQGKGYGYTF. Here the CDR3 DNA reads TGTGCCAGCTCACCACCGTCGCAGGGGAAAGGCTATGGCTACACCTTC. The V and J genes are TRBV18 and TRBJ1-2, with D tentatively TRBD1 (6 bases). This CDR3 is built from 16 residues. Deletions cut 0 bases from V and 4 bases from J, with 15 bases between. Germline lookup yields CDR1 KGHSH and CDR2 LQKENI. The entire variable domain, with the rest obtained from reference TRBV18 and TRBJ1-2, is as follows: NAGVMQNPRHLVRRRGQEARLRCSPMKGHSHVYWYRQLPEEGLKFMVYLQKENIIDESGMPKERFSAEFPKEGPSILRIQQVVRGDSAAYFCASSPPSQGKGYGYTFGSGTRLTVV.